Listed below are T cell receptor beta chains from one sample, sequenced in a study of blood T cells in healthy people across ages. TCRdb reprocessed the 5' RACE reads via MiXCR and lists one record per CDR3 protein. The sample lists over 750,000 distinct CDR3 sequences, 20% to 30% occurring once. These data are also associated with another study on T cells of mothers and their children.

Sequenced: blood. These receptors were taken from a boy between 10 and 17 years old in good health. Each CDR3 is given with its conserved first and last residue. A D gene is named only where the DNA matches it firmly. Not all rows give a size; the values are once, few, many and, for expanded clones, a class.

clone_size: .
j_call: TRBJ2-1
d_call: TRBD2
v_call: TRBV29-1
cdr3_nt: TGCAGCGTTGAAGGAGAGCGGGAGGCCCCCAATGAGCAGTTCTTC
cdr3_aa: CSVEGEREAPNEQFF

clone_size: few
j_call: TRBJ2-5
d_call: .
v_call: TRBV29-1
cdr3_nt: TGCAGCGTTGCGGAGGGCGAAGAGACCCAGTACTTC
cdr3_aa: CSVAEGEETQYF

clone_size: few
j_call: TRBJ2-7
d_call: .
v_call: TRBV29-1
cdr3_nt: TGCAGCGTTGAGGAACAGGAAAGGGGACTTTACGAGCAGTACTTC
cdr3_aa: CSVEEQERGLYEQYF

clone_size: once
j_call: TRBJ2-1
d_call: TRBD2
v_call: TRBV7-9
cdr3_nt: TGTGCCAGCAGCGAGGGACTAGCGGGGGGCCTAGAGCAGTTCTTC
cdr3_aa: CASSEGLAGGLEQFF

clone_size: few
j_call: TRBJ2-7
d_call: .
v_call: TRBV12-3/TRBV12-4
cdr3_nt: TGTGCCAGCACCGCCGGACAGTTCGAGCAGTACTTC
cdr3_aa: CASTAGQFEQYF

clone_size: .
j_call: TRBJ1-5
d_call: .
v_call: TRBV4-2
cdr3_nt: TGTGCCAGCAGCCAAGAGGGGATACAGGGACGGCAGCCCCAGCATTTT
cdr3_aa: CASSQEGIQGRQPQHF

clone_size: few
j_call: TRBJ2-1
d_call: .
v_call: TRBV7-9
cdr3_nt: TGTGCCAGCAGCATCCTCCGGGACTCCCTCTACAATGAGCAGTTCTTC
cdr3_aa: CASSILRDSLYNEQFF

clone_size: .
j_call: TRBJ1-3
d_call: TRBD1
v_call: TRBV27
cdr3_nt: TGTGCCAGCAGCCCACAGACAGGGGGAAACACCATATATTTT
cdr3_aa: CASSPQTGGNTIYF

clone_size: .
j_call: TRBJ2-2
d_call: .
v_call: TRBV7-2
cdr3_nt: TGTGCCAGCAGCTCCACGACAGGTACCGGGGAGCTGTTTTTT
cdr3_aa: CASSSTTGTGELFF

clone_size: .
j_call: TRBJ2-7
d_call: TRBD1
v_call: TRBV4-3
cdr3_nt: TGCGCCAGCAGCCAGGAACCAGGGGGTTCGCACGAGCAGTACTTC
cdr3_aa: CASSQEPGGSHEQYF

clone_size: .
j_call: TRBJ2-5
d_call: .
v_call: TRBV7-2
cdr3_nt: TGTGCCAGCAGCTTAGATATCCAGGAAGAGACCCAGTACTTC
cdr3_aa: CASSLDIQEETQYF

clone_size: few
j_call: TRBJ2-2
d_call: .
v_call: TRBV29-1
cdr3_nt: TGCAGCGTTGCCAGGGGGGACACCGGGGAGCTGTTTTTT
cdr3_aa: CSVARGDTGELFF

clone_size: few
j_call: TRBJ2-3
d_call: .
v_call: TRBV11-2
cdr3_nt: TGTGCCAGCAGGAGCGGAGGCAGCACAGATACGCAGTATTTT
cdr3_aa: CASRSGGSTDTQYF

clone_size: .
j_call: TRBJ2-1
d_call: .
v_call: TRBV11-3
cdr3_nt: TGTGCCAGCAGCTTAGATGGCGCGGGCTCCTACAATGAGCAGTTCTTC
cdr3_aa: CASSLDGAGSYNEQFF

clone_size: few
j_call: TRBJ2-2
d_call: TRBD1
v_call: TRBV12-3/TRBV12-4
cdr3_nt: TGTGCCAGCAGCCGCGGACAGGCGGCGATCGGGGAGCTGTTTTTT
cdr3_aa: CASSRGQAAIGELFF

clone_size: few
j_call: TRBJ2-3
d_call: .
v_call: TRBV10-3
cdr3_nt: TGTGCCATCAGTGAGACCCCGACAGATACGCAGTATTTT
cdr3_aa: CAISETPTDTQYF

clone_size: few
j_call: TRBJ2-3
d_call: .
v_call: TRBV27
cdr3_nt: TGTGCCAGTAGTCCGGACCGGGACACAGATACGCAGTATTTT
cdr3_aa: CASSPDRDTDTQYF

clone_size: .
j_call: TRBJ1-1
d_call: .
v_call: TRBV15
cdr3_nt: TGTGCCACCAGCGATTTTTCGAACACTGAAGCTTTCTTT
cdr3_aa: CATSDFSNTEAFF

clone_size: few
j_call: TRBJ2-6
d_call: .
v_call: TRBV11-2
cdr3_nt: TGTGCCAGCAGCTTAGTCAGCAGGTCATCCTCTGGGGCCAACGTCCTGACTTTC
cdr3_aa: CASSLVSRSSSGANVLTF

clone_size: .
j_call: TRBJ2-4
d_call: TRBD2
v_call: TRBV6-1
cdr3_nt: TGTGCCAGCAGTGAAGGACTAGCGGGAGCCAAAAACATTCAGTACTTC
cdr3_aa: CASSEGLAGAKNIQYF

clone_size: .
j_call: TRBJ2-1
d_call: TRBD1
v_call: TRBV24-1
cdr3_nt: TGTGCCACCAGTCGGGGGACAGGGGGTAATGAGCAGTTCTTC
cdr3_aa: CATSRGTGGNEQFF

clone_size: .
j_call: TRBJ2-7
d_call: .
v_call: TRBV29-1
cdr3_nt: TGCAGCGTAAGCGAGTGGGGCTACGAGCAGTACTTC
cdr3_aa: CSVSEWGYEQYF

clone_size: .
j_call: TRBJ1-5
d_call: .
v_call: TRBV29-1
cdr3_nt: TGCAGCGTTGGGCGAGGGGATAGCAATCAGCCCCAGCATTTT
cdr3_aa: CSVGRGDSNQPQHF

clone_size: .
j_call: TRBJ2-7
d_call: TRBD1
v_call: TRBV28
cdr3_nt: TGTGCCAGCAGTTTTGCGACAGGGGGGAACGAGCAGTACTTC
cdr3_aa: CASSFATGGNEQYF

clone_size: .
j_call: TRBJ1-4
d_call: .
v_call: TRBV9
cdr3_nt: TGTGCCAGCAGCGTGGGGCAGACTAATGAAAAACTGTTTTTT
cdr3_aa: CASSVGQTNEKLFF

clone_size: .
j_call: TRBJ2-1
d_call: .
v_call: TRBV3-1
cdr3_nt: TGTGCCAGCAGCCACGAGTGGAGCTGGTATGAGCAGTTCTTC
cdr3_aa: CASSHEWSWYEQFF

clone_size: .
j_call: TRBJ2-7
d_call: .
v_call: TRBV29-1
cdr3_nt: TGCAGCGTTGAGGAACAGTACGAGCAGTACTTC
cdr3_aa: CSVEEQYEQYF

clone_size: .
j_call: TRBJ2-5
d_call: TRBD2
v_call: TRBV7-6
cdr3_nt: TGTGCCAGCAGCCACGTAGCGGGAGTCGGTGAGACCCAGTACTTC
cdr3_aa: CASSHVAGVGETQYF

clone_size: .
j_call: TRBJ2-1
d_call: TRBD2
v_call: TRBV2
cdr3_nt: TGTGCCAGCAGTGATCTAGCGGGAGGCGGCAATGAGCAGTTCTTC
cdr3_aa: CASSDLAGGGNEQFF

clone_size: few
j_call: TRBJ2-5
d_call: TRBD1
v_call: TRBV13
cdr3_nt: TGTGCCAGCAGCCTCAGCTACGACAGGGTAGCAGAGACCCAGTACTTC
cdr3_aa: CASSLSYDRVAETQYF

clone_size: .
j_call: TRBJ2-7
d_call: .
v_call: TRBV29-1
cdr3_nt: TGCAGCGTTGAGAGCCTAGCCGACGATTACTACGAGCAGTACTTC
cdr3_aa: CSVESLADDYYEQYF

clone_size: few
j_call: TRBJ2-3
d_call: .
v_call: TRBV7-9
cdr3_nt: TGTGCCAGCAACCAGGAGTCAGATACGCAGTATTTT
cdr3_aa: CASNQESDTQYF

clone_size: few
j_call: TRBJ2-7
d_call: TRBD2
v_call: TRBV7-8
cdr3_nt: TGTGCCAGCAGCCTTACTAGCGCTACCTACGAGCAGTACTTC
cdr3_aa: CASSLTSATYEQYF

clone_size: .
j_call: TRBJ1-1
d_call: .
v_call: TRBV7-9
cdr3_nt: TGTGCCAGCAGCTTCCCGGGGAAGGACACTGAAGCTTTCTTT
cdr3_aa: CASSFPGKDTEAFF

clone_size: .
j_call: TRBJ2-2
d_call: .
v_call: TRBV29-1
cdr3_nt: TGCAGCGTTGCAGGAGAGGGCTCGTTAAACACCGGGGAGCTGTTTTTT
cdr3_aa: CSVAGEGSLNTGELFF

clone_size: .
j_call: TRBJ2-7
d_call: TRBD1
v_call: TRBV5-1
cdr3_nt: TGCGCCAGCAGCTTGGGGCCCACGACAGGGACCAGCTCCTACGAGCAGTACTTC
cdr3_aa: CASSLGPTTGTSSYEQYF

clone_size: few
j_call: TRBJ2-7
d_call: TRBD1
v_call: TRBV3-1
cdr3_nt: TGTGCCAGCAGCCGATCTTCCGGACAGGGCTTCTACGAGCAGTACTTC
cdr3_aa: CASSRSSGQGFYEQYF

clone_size: .
j_call: TRBJ2-7
d_call: TRBD2
v_call: TRBV29-1
cdr3_nt: TGCAGCGTCCAGACTAGCGTACGCGAGCAGTACTTC
cdr3_aa: CSVQTSVREQYF

clone_size: few
j_call: TRBJ2-5
d_call: .
v_call: TRBV9
cdr3_nt: TGTGCCAGCAGCGGGACAGTCGCCGGCGACCCGTTCGAGACCCAGTACTTC
cdr3_aa: CASSGTVAGDPFETQYF

clone_size: .
j_call: TRBJ2-2
d_call: TRBD1
v_call: TRBV5-5
cdr3_nt: TGTGCCAGCAGGGTGACAGGGGGGCCCGGGGAGCTGTTTTTT
cdr3_aa: CASRVTGGPGELFF

clone_size: .
j_call: TRBJ1-1
d_call: .
v_call: TRBV20-1
cdr3_nt: TGCAGTGCTAGCAGGGGCCGGCCTGAAGCTTTCTTT
cdr3_aa: CSASRGRPEAFF

clone_size: .
j_call: TRBJ2-5
d_call: .
v_call: TRBV20-1
cdr3_nt: TGCAGTGCCACCACTGGCAGCCCCGAAGAGACCCAGTACTTC
cdr3_aa: CSATTGSPEETQYF

clone_size: once
j_call: TRBJ2-1
d_call: TRBD2
v_call: TRBV20-1
cdr3_nt: TGCAGTGCAAGGGGCGCGGGAGGCTTTTACAATGAGCAGTTCTTC
cdr3_aa: CSARGAGGFYNEQFF